This passage covers 29 T cell receptor beta chains from one sample sequenced in a study of Graves' ophthalmopathy and Graves' hyperthyroidism. TCR beta CDR3 amplification used RNA transcripts. After a first-round RT-PCR with HTBI primers, a second-round multiplex PCR was run. One entry per CDR3 protein results from TCRdb running MiXCR on the multiplex PCR reads. Of approximately 210,000 distinct CDR3 sequences listed, approximately 28% are singletons. The sample was peripheral blood. Every receptor here comes from a man aged 50 to 60 with Graves' ophthalmopathy.

The V and J genes are TRBV25-1 and TRBJ1-2; D is unclear. The V end lost 1 base, the J end lost 6 bases, and 6 bases lay between the germline ends. Germline-derived CDR1 and CDR2 are MGHDK and SYGVNS. This CDR3 is built from 12 residues. Written as DNA, the CDR3 is TGTGCCAGCAGTGAATTGAGGGATGGCTACACCTTC. Translation gives CASSELRDGYTF.

This clonotype was picked up one time. The J gene is TRBJ2-5, the V gene TRBV7-2; 8 positions agree with TRBD1. Germline trimming cut 1 base from V and 5 bases from J; bases unmatched to any gene: 6. Germline V gene data show CDR1 as SGHTA and CDR2 as FQGNSA. This CDR3 spans 15 amino acids. The CDR3 loop reads CASSLGGRGLETQYF. CDR3 DNA sequence: TGTGCCAGCAGCTTAGGAGGCAGGGGGCTCGAGACCCAGTACTTC.

This clonotype occurred many times. This chain joins TRBV13 and TRBJ2-7; 8 bases are shared with TRBD1. The CDR3 sequence is 15 residues long. V lost 2 bases and J lost 5; bases outside the gene matches: 8. Germline assignment: CDR1 PRHDT and CDR2 FYEKMQ (reference sequence). This CDR3 is CASSLQGALLDEQYF. The DNA for the CDR3 is TGTGCCAGCAGCTTACAGGGGGCTTTATTGGACGAGCAGTACTTC.

The chain carries TRBV28 and TRBJ1-1; 9 bases line up with TRBD1. With 6 bases clipped from V and 7 bases from J, the junction kept 3 bases outside the gene matches. This CDR3 has 12 residues. The germline V gene encodes CDR1 MDHEN and CDR2 SYDVKM. CDR3 in DNA: TGTGCCAGCAGGGGACAGGGTAATGAAGCTTTCTTT. Translated, it gives CASRGQGNEAFF.

This clonotype appeared many times. The genes are TRBV10-3 and TRBJ1-5; 7 nucleotides line up with TRBD1. Germline CDR1 and CDR2: ENHRY and SYGVKD. Trimming cost V 3 bases and J 4 bases; bases outside gene matches: 6. The CDR3 spans 15 residues. The CDR3 sequence is CAISDKHRGNQPQHF. The CDR3 DNA sequence: TGTGCCATCAGTGATAAGCACAGGGGAAATCAGCCCCAGCATTTT.

The chain uses TRBV12-3 or TRBV12-4 and TRBJ2-2; TRBD1 might be the D (5 bases). CDR3 size: 15 residues. Trimming pared 4 bases from V and 5 bases from J, leaving 14 bases between. This chain's CDR3 is CASSWAGSITGELFF. The CDR3 DNA reads TGTGCCAGCAGTTGGGCAGGGTCGATTACCGGGGAGCTGTTTTTT.

The rearrangement links TRBV24-1 to TRBJ2-5, with 11 bases fitting TRBD1. V lost 4 bases, J lost 5 bases, and 8 bases stayed unmatched. There are 16 residues in the CDR3. CDR1 is KGHDR, CDR2 SFDVKD, per germline. This CDR3 reads CATSESGQGAGETQYF. The DNA for the CDR3 is TGTGCCACCAGTGAATCAGGACAGGGGGCAGGGGAGACCCAGTACTTC.

This chain uses TRBV7-8 with TRBJ1-5, with no clear D. This CDR3 region has 13 residues. Germline lookup yields CDR1 SGHVS and CDR2 FQNEAQ. V lost 5 bases, J lost 7 bases, and 12 bases lay in between. This chain's CDR3 is CASSLKNRQPQHF. The CDR3 DNA sequence: TGTGCCAGCAGCCTTAAAAATAGACAGCCCCAGCATTTT. Full variable domain (rest looked up from reference TRBV7-8 and TRBJ1-5): GAGVSQSPRYKVAKRGQDVALRCDPISGHVSLFWYQQALGQGPEFLTYFQNEAQLDKSGLPSDRFFAERPEGSVSTLKIQRTQQEDSAVYLCASSLKNRQPQHFGDGTRLSIL.

This clonotype was seen at least ten times. V gene TRBV19 combines with J gene TRBJ1-5; TRBD1 agrees at 7 bases. The CDR3 is 14 residues long. CDR1 is LNHDA, CDR2 SQIVND, per germline (reference sequence). With 8 bases clipped from V and 4 bases from J, the junction kept 8 bases outside the gene matches. The CDR3 DNA is TGTGCCAGTGCCCAATCAGGGGGGAATCAGCCCCAGCATTTT. The encoded protein is CASAQSGGNQPQHF.

At least ten counts were recorded for this clonotype. CDR3 loop: CASSLARSSGRGETQYF. The CDR3 coding sequence is TGTGCCAGCAGTTTAGCGCGATCTAGCGGGAGAGGAGAGACCCAGTACTTC. The V call is TRBV12-3 or TRBV12-4, the J call TRBJ2-5; 10 nucleotides match TRBD2. The J segment lost 4 bases and the V segment lost 0 bases, leaving 8 bases of the junction unmatched. The CDR3 runs 17 residues.

In this sample, this clonotype turned up a few times. The chain has TRBV12-3 or TRBV12-4 and TRBJ1-5, with D tentatively TRBD1 (5 bases). V was shortened by 4 bases and J by 2 bases, with 15 bases between the two germline ends. The CDR3 length is 16 residues. CDR3 sequence: CASSSIQGRGNQPQHF. Here the CDR3 DNA reads TGTGCCAGCAGTTCGATCCAGGGTAGGGGCAATCAGCCCCAGCATTTT.

The table lists this clonotype with many counts. J is TRBJ2-7 and V is TRBV7-9; 10 bases fit TRBD2. CDR1 SEHNR and CDR2 FQNEAQ come from the germline V gene (reference sequence). With 1 base clipped from V and 6 bases from J, the junction kept 6 bases outside the gene matches. The CDR3 spans 15 residues. Here the CDR3 DNA reads TGTGCCAGCAGCTTAGGGCTAGCGGGAGCAATCGAGCAGTACTTC. Protein product: CASSLGLAGAIEQYF. Based on the CDR3 plus reference TRBV7-9 and TRBJ2-7, the full variable domain is DTGVSQNPRHKITKRGQNVTFRCDPISEHNRLYWYRQTLGQGPEFLTYFQNEAQLEKSRLLSDRFSAERPKGSFSTLEIQRTEQGDSAMYLCASSLGLAGAIEQYFGPGTRLTVT.

This clonotype appeared many times. The chain links TRBV5-1 to TRBJ2-5; 9 positions match TRBD2. CDR3 length equals 17 residues. With V trimmed by 3 bases and J by 9 bases, 18 bases remained unmatched. From germline, CDR1 is SGHRS and CDR2 YFSETQ. Here the CDR3 DNA reads TGCGCCAGCAGCTCCCGATTGACTAGCGGCCCCTTGGAGGCCCAGTACTTC. It yields the protein CASSSRLTSGPLEAQYF.

This clonotype was observed once. The chain couples TRBV6-5 to TRBJ2-7, with D possibly being TRBD2 (5 bases). V lost 2 bases and J lost 3, with 11 bases in between. This CDR3 has 14 amino acids. Germline CDR1 is MNHEY and CDR2 is SVGAGI. This chain's CDR3 is CASSYRETDYEQYF. CDR3 in DNA: TGTGCCAGCAGTTACCGGGAAACGGACTACGAGCAGTACTTC.

There are many counts of this clonotype. This chain links TRBV28 with TRBJ2-5; 12 nucleotides line up with TRBD2. CDR3 size: 17 residues. The junction had 8 bases not matched to a gene; V was cut back by 5 bases and J by 1 base. Germline V gene sequence: CDR1 MDHEN, CDR2 SYDVKM. The CDR3 DNA reads as TGTGCCAGCAGTACCTCAACTAGCGGGAGGTTCCAAGAGACCCAGTACTTC. It yields the protein CASSTSTSGRFQETQYF.

This clonotype was detected ten times or more. The chain has TRBV4-1 and TRBJ2-2; D not certain. Trimming shortened V by 1 base and J by 5 bases, and 8 bases separated the two germline ends. The germline CDR1 and CDR2 sequences are MGHRA and YSYEKL. The CDR3 spans 14 residues. The CDR3 region has the DNA TGCGCCAGCAGCCAAGGGTCTTCAACCGGGGAGCTGTTTTTT. Protein: CASSQGSSTGELFF.

In its sample, this clonotype was seen many times. The gene calls are TRBV10-3 and TRBJ2-7, with D perhaps TRBD1 (5 bases). Deletions cut 6 bases from V and 2 bases from J, with 11 bases between. The germline V gene has CDR1 ENHRY and CDR2 SYGVKD. CDR3 length equals 13 residues. The CDR3, as DNA: TGTGCCATCAGCAGGGCAGGAGCCTACGAGCAGTACTTC. This translates into CAISRAGAYEQYF.

There are many counts of this clonotype. This chain uses TRBV19 with TRBJ2-5, with TRBD1 identical over 8 bases. The CDR3 covers 18 residues. The junction had 19 bases not matched to a gene; V was cut back by 5 bases and J by 5 bases. CDR1 is LNHDA, CDR2 SQIVND, per germline (reference sequence). The CDR3 DNA reads TGTGCCAGTAGTCCGGGACAGGCACCGGTAGGGCGCCTGGAGACCCAGTACTTC. Protein sequence: CASSPGQAPVGRLETQYF.

This clonotype was seen ten or more times. This sequence joins TRBV7-9 and TRBJ2-7; D not certain. This CDR3 region has 12 residues. The germline CDR1 and CDR2 sequences are SEHNR and FQNEAQ (reference sequence). Deletions cut 1 base from V and 5 bases from J, with 6 bases between. CDR3 amino acids: CASSLGRDEQYF. CDR3 DNA: TGTGCCAGCAGCTTAGGCCGGGACGAGCAGTACTTC. The complete variable domain, with remaining parts taken from reference TRBV7-9 and TRBJ2-7, reads DTGVSQNPRHKITKRGQNVTFRCDPISEHNRLYWYRQTLGQGPEFLTYFQNEAQLEKSRLLSDRFSAERPKGSFSTLEIQRTEQGDSAMYLCASSLGRDEQYFGPGTRLTVT.

This clonotype appeared many times. V is TRBV28 and J is TRBJ2-4; D may match TRBD1 or TRBD2 (5 bases each). CDR3 size: 14 residues. Germline CDR1 MDHEN, CDR2 SYDVKM. Trimming took off 10 bases at V and 0 bases at J, with 13 bases between the two ends. The CDR3 region has the DNA TGTGCCACCCGGGGCGGGCGAGCCAAAAACATTCAGTACTTC. It translates to CATRGGRAKNIQYF.

In its sample, this clonotype was seen many times. V and J are TRBV19 and TRBJ2-7; 8 positions match TRBD2. V shed 5 bases, J shed 2 bases, and the junction held 8 bases outside the gene matches. Germline-derived CDR1 and CDR2 are LNHDA and SQIVND (reference sequence). The length of the CDR3 is 15 residues. CDR3 amino acids: CASSPRGSGTYEQYF. The CDR3 DNA is TGTGCCAGTAGTCCCCGAGGTAGCGGGACCTACGAGCAGTACTTC.

This clonotype showed up many times. The chain joins TRBV6-1 to TRBJ1-1; D remains ambiguous. V shed 7 bases and J shed 0 bases, with 9 bases lying between them. Germline assignment: CDR1 MNHNS and CDR2 SASEGT. This CDR3 has 13 residues. CDR3 nucleotide sequence: TGTGCCAGCACCGACCCCTTGAACACTGAAGCTTTCTTT. This translates into CASTDPLNTEAFF.

The chain carries TRBV6-1 and TRBJ1-5; TRBD1 is a possible D gene (5 bases). V dropped 4 bases and J dropped 1 base, with 11 bases sitting between them. Per germline, CDR1 MNHNS and CDR2 SASEGT. There are 15 residues in the CDR3. The CDR3 nucleotides read TGTGCCAGCAGTGGCAGCGGGGGAAGCAATCAGCCCCAGCATTTT. It is translated as CASSGSGGSNQPQHF.

This clonotype was counted many times. This rearrangement joins TRBV30 to TRBJ2-7; TRBD2 aligns across 8 bases. The V and J ends lost 4 bases and 1 base, in that order; junction bases with no gene match: 15. The CDR3 totals 17 residues. Germline CDR1 GTSNPN, CDR2 SVGIG (reference sequence). The CDR3 protein is CAWNIKTTKRGSYEQYF. The CDR3 DNA follows: TGTGCCTGGAATATCAAAACGACTAAGCGGGGGTCCTACGAGCAGTACTTC.

This clonotype was picked up many times. The rearrangement joins TRBV12-3 or TRBV12-4 to TRBJ2-2; a possible D gene is TRBD2 (6 bases). The V gene lost 8 bases and the J gene lost 8 bases, with 9 bases spanning the gap. CDR3 length equals 11 residues. CDR3 sequence: CASRRGGELFF. The CDR3 nucleotides read TGTGCCAGCCGCCGGGGGGGGGAGCTGTTTTTT.

Ten or more counts support this clonotype. The chain links TRBV12-3 or TRBV12-4 to TRBJ2-2; D possibly corresponds to TRBD2 (6 bases). Trimming removed 6 bases from V and 3 bases from J, with 20 bases in between. This CDR3 has 17 residues. CDR3 residues: CASRALVEGGDTGELFF. The CDR3 DNA reads TGTGCCAGCAGGGCCCTAGTGGAGGGTGGGGACACCGGGGAGCTGTTTTTT.

This clonotype was recorded many times. The chain recombines TRBV6-5 with TRBJ2-7; the D is unclear. V shed 8 bases and J shed 1 base, with 15 bases lying between them. Per the germline V gene, CDR1 is MNHEY and CDR2 is SVGAGI. The CDR3 is made up of 14 amino acids. CDR3: CASYYSSGSYEQYF. The CDR3 DNA sequence: TGTGCCAGCTATTACAGCTCAGGTTCCTACGAGCAGTACTTC.

This chain links TRBV28 with TRBJ1-5; D gene unclear. The V end lost 6 bases, the J end lost 8 bases, and 20 bases lay between the germline ends. This CDR3 region has 15 residues. Per germline, CDR1 MDHEN and CDR2 SYDVKM. The CDR3 spells CASSPIKVQREPQHF. The CDR3 coding sequence is TGTGCCAGCAGCCCAATCAAGGTCCAAAGAGAGCCCCAGCATTTT.

This clonotype appeared many times. The V and J genes are TRBV20-1 and TRBJ1-2, with D perhaps matching TRBD1 (5 bases). Germline-derived CDR1 and CDR2 are DFQATT and SNEGSKA (reference sequence). V was trimmed by 5 bases and J by 7 bases, leaving 11 bases between them. The CDR3 extends over 11 amino acids. The CDR3 spells CSASRQPGYTF. The DNA for the CDR3 is TGCAGTGCTTCCCGACAGCCTGGCTACACCTTC.